These T cell receptor beta chains were read from a single sample in a study of blood T cell repertoires in COVID-19. Using immunoSEQ multiplex PCR, the repertoire was profiled, and TCRdb retains in-frame clones only, with some absent. The profile covers roughly 330,000 clones, with about nine tenths appearing a single time and around 10% taken by the ten largest. The sample was peripheral blood. All receptors derive from a man aged 25 to 40 with COVID-19, enrolled during active disease. CDR3s include the opening cysteine and the closing phenylalanine or tryptophan. A D gene is named only where the DNA matches it firmly. Rows may omit the clone size; those that give it use once, few, many or a size class.

j_call	d_call	clone_size	v_call	cdr3_nt	cdr3_aa
TRBJ1-4	-	-	TRBV20-1	TGCAGTGCTAGTGGTACAGGGTGGGTGGATGAAAAACTGTTTTTT	CSASGTGWVDEKLFF
TRBJ2-3	TRBD2	-	TRBV7-7	TGTGCCAGCAGCTCCGGACTAGCGGACACAGATACGCAGTATTTT	CASSSGLADTDTQYF
TRBJ2-7	TRBD2	-	TRBV6-5	TGTGCCAGCAGTTACACTAGCGGGGCGTCCTACGAGCAGTACTTC	CASSYTSGASYEQYF
TRBJ2-3	TRBD2	-	TRBV19	TGTGCCAGTAGTATCAGACTAGCGGGGGGGAGCACAGATACGCAGTATTTT	CASSIRLAGGSTDTQYF
TRBJ2-5	TRBD1	-	TRBV7-8	TGTGCCAGCAGCTCCGACAGGGAGGAGACCCAGTACTTC	CASSSDREETQYF
TRBJ2-2	-	-	TRBV5-6	TGTGCCAGCACTCCCCCGGGGTTTGACACCGGGGAGCTGTTTTTT	CASTPPGFDTGELFF
TRBJ1-5	-	-	TRBV4-3	TGCGCCAGCAGCCAAGAAACAAACAATCAGCCCCAGCATTTT	CASSQETNNQPQHF
TRBJ2-2	-	few	TRBV19	TGTGCCAGTACCAGGGGACAGAACACCGGGGAGCTGTTTTTT	CASTRGQNTGELFF
TRBJ2-3	-	-	TRBV5-4	TGTGCCAGCAGCCGGACACTCACAGATACGCAGTATTTT	CASSRTLTDTQYF
TRBJ2-5	TRBD2	-	TRBV18	TGTGCCAGCTCACTGGGACTAGCCGGAGAGACCCAGTACTTC	CASSLGLAGETQYF
TRBJ1-4	TRBD1	-	TRBV28	TGTGCCAGCAGCCAGGGGGCTTTTAATGAAAAACTGTTTTTT	CASSQGAFNEKLFF
TRBJ2-7	-	-	TRBV7-8	TGTGCCAGCAGCTTAGCCTACAGCAAAGCTCCCTACGAGCAGTACTTC	CASSLAYSKAPYEQYF
TRBJ1-5	-	-	TRBV24-1	TGTGCCACCAGTGATTCAATCCGGGACAAAAATCAGCCCCAGCATTTT	CATSDSIRDKNQPQHF